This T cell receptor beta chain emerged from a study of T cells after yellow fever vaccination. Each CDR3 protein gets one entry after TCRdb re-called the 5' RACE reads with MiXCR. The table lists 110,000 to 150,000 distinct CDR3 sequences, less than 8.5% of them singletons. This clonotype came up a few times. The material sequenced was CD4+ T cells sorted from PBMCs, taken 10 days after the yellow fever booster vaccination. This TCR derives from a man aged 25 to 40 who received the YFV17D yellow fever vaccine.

Written as DNA, the CDR3 is TGTGCCACCGGATCGAATAGGGCCGGGTACAATGAGCAGTTCTTC. Translated: CATGSNRAGYNEQFF. The J gene is TRBJ2-1, the V gene TRBV15; D not resolved. The CDR3 is 15 amino acids. Between the trimmed V and J ends, which lost 8 bases and 4 bases, there was a span of 18 bases. Germline CDR1 is LNHNV and CDR2 is YYDKDF (reference sequence).